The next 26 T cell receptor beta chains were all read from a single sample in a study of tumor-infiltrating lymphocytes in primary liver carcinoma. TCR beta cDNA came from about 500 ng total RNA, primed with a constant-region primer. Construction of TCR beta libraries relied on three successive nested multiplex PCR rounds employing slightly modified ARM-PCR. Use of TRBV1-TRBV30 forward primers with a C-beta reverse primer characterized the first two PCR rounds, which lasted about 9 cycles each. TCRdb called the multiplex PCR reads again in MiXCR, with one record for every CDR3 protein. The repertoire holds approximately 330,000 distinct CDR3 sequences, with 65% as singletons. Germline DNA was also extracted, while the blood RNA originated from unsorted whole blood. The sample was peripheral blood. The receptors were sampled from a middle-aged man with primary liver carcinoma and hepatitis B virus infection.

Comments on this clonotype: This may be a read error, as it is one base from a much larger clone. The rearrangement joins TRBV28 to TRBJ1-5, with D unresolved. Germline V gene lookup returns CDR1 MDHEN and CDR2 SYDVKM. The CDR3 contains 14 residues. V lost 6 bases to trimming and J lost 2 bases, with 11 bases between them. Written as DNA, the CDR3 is TGTGCCAGCAGGCCACAGAGCGGCAATCAGCCCCAGCATTTT. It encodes CASRPQSGNQPQHF.

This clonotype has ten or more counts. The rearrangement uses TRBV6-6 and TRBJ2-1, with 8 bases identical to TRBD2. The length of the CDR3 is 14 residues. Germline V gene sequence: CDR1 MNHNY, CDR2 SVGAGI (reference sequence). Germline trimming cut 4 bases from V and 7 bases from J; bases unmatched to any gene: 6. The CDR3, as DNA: TGTGCCAGCAGTTCCGGGACTAGTTCAAATGAGCAGTTCTTC. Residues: CASSSGTSSNEQFF.

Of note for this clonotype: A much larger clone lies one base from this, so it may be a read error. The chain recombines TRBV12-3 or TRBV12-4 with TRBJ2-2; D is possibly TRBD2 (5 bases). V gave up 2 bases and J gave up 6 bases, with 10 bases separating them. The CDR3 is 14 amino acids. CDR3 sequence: CASSLPQEAGELFF. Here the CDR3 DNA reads TGTGCCAGCAGTTTACCGCAGGAGGCCGGGGAGCTGTTTTTT.

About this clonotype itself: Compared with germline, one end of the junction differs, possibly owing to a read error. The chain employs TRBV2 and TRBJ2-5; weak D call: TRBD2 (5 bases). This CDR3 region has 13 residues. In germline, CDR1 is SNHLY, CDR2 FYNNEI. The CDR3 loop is CASTSGNGEAQYF. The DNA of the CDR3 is TGTGCCAGCACATCCGGGAACGGAGAGGCCCAGTACTTC.

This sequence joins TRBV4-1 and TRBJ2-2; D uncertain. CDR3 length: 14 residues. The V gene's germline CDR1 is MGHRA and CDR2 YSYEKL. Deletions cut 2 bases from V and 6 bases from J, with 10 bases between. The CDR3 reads CASSQLTLSGELFF. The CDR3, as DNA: TGCGCCAGCAGCCAACTTACCCTCTCCGGGGAGCTGTTTTTT.

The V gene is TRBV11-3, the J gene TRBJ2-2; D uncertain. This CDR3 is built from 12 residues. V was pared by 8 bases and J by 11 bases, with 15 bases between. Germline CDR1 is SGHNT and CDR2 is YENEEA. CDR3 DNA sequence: TGTGCCAGCGGCAGAGTTGTCGTTGAGCTGTTTTTT. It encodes CASGRVVVELFF.

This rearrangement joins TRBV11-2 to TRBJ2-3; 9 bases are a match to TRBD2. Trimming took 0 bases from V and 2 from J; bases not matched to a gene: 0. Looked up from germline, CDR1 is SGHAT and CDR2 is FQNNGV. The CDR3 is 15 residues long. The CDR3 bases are TGTGCCAGCAGCTTAGAGGGACTAGCCACAGATACGCAGTATTTT. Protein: CASSLEGLATDTQYF. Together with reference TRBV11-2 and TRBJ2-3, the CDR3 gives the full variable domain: EAGVAQSPRYKIIEKRQSVAFWCNPISGHATLYWYQQILGQGPKLLIQFQNNGVVDDSQLPKDRFSAERLKGVDSTLKIQPAKLEDSAVYLCASSLEGLATDTQYFGPGTRLTVL.

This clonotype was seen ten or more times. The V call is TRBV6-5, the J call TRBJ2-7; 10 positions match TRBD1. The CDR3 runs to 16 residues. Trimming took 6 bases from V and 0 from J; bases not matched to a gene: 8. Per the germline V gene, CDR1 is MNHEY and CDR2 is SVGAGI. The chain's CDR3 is CASRSPRTGGSYEQYF. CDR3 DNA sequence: TGTGCCAGCAGATCCCCCCGGACAGGGGGCTCCTACGAGCAGTACTTC.

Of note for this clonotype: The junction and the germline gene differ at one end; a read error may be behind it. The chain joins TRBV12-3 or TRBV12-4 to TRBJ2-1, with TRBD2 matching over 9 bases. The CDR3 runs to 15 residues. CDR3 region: CASSLTSGWNNGQFF. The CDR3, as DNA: TGTGCCAGCAGTTTAACTAGCGGGTGGAACAATGGGCAGTTCTTC.

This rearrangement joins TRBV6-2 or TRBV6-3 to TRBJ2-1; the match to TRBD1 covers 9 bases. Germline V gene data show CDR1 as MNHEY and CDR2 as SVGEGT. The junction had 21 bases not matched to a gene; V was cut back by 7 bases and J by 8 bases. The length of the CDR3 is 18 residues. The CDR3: CASTITRPGTGRGDEQFF. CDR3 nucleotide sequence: TGTGCCAGCACTATTACAAGACCCGGGACAGGGAGGGGGGATGAGCAGTTCTTC.

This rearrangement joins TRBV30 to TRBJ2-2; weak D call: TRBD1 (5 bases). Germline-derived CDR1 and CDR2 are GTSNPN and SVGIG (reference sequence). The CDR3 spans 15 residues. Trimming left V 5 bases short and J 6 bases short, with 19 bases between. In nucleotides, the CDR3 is TGTGCCTGGTGTGGGGCAGGCCAATTCCCCGGGGAGCTGTTTTTT. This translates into CAWCGAGQFPGELFF.

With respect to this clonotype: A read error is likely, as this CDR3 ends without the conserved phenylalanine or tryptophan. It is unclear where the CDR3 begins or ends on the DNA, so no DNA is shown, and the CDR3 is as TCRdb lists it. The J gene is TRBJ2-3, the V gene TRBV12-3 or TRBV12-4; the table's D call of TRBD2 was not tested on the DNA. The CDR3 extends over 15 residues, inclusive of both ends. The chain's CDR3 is CASSPPAGGPDMRYL.

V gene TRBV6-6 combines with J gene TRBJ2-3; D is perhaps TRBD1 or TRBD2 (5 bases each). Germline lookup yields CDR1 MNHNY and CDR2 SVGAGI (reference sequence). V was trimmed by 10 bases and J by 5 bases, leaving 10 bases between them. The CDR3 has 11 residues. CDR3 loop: CATREQDTQYF. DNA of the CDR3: TGTGCCACCAGGGAGCAAGATACGCAGTATTTT.

CDR3: CASSSVLANLVYNEQFF. The CDR3, as DNA: TGTGCCAGCAGCTCAGTACTAGCGAACCTTGTCTACAATGAGCAGTTCTTC. The rearrangement links TRBV5-5 to TRBJ2-1, with TRBD2 matching over 7 bases. This CDR3 region has 17 residues. V gave up 3 bases and J gave up 3 bases; unmatched junction bases: 12. In germline, CDR1 is SGHKS, CDR2 YYEKEE (reference sequence).

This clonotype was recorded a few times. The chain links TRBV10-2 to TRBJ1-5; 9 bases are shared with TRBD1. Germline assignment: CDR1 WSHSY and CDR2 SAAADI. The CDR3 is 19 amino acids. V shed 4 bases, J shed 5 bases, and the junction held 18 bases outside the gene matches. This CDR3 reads CASSAGGTGTGPPDQPQHF. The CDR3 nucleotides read TGCGCCAGCAGTGCAGGAGGCACCGGGACAGGGCCTCCTGATCAGCCCCAGCATTTT.

CDR3 loop: CASNGGYGYTF. The CDR3 DNA reads TGTGCCAGCAACGGGGGCTATGGCTACACCTTC. This chain uses TRBV25-1 with TRBJ1-2; the D gene is possibly TRBD1 (5 bases). Germline-derived CDR1 and CDR2 are MGHDK and SYGVNS. The CDR3 consists of 11 residues. The V end was cut by 7 bases, the J end by 4 bases, with 7 bases between.

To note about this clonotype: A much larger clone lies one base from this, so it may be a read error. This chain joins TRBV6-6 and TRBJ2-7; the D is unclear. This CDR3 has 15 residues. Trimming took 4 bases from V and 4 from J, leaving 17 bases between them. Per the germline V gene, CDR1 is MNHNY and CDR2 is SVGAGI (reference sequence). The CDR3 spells CASSSICGVAYEQYF. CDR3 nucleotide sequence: TGTGCCAGCAGTTCAATTTGTGGGGTTGCGTACGAGCAGTACTTC.

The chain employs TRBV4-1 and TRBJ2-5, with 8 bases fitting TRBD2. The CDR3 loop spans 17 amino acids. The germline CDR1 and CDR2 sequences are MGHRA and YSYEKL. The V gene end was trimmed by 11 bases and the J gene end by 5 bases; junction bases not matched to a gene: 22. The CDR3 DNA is TGCGCCGCCAGCCAAGCCCCACCCACGGGAGGGTTGGAGACCCAGTACTTC. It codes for CAASQAPPTGGLETQYF.

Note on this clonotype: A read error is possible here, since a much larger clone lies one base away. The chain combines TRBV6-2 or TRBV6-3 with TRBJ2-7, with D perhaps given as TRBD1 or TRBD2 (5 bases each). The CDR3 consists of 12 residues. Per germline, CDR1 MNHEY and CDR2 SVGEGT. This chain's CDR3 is CVSNGDGYEQYF. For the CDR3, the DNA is TGTGTCAGCAACGGGGACGGCTACGAGCAGTACTTC.

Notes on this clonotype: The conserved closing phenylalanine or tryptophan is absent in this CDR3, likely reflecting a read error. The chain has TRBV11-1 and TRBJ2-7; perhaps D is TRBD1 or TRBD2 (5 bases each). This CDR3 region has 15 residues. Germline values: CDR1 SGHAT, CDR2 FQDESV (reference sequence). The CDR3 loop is CPSSLDRGRAYEQYL. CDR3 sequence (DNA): TGTCCCAGCAGCTTAGACAGAGGGCGAGCGTACGAGCAGTACCTC.

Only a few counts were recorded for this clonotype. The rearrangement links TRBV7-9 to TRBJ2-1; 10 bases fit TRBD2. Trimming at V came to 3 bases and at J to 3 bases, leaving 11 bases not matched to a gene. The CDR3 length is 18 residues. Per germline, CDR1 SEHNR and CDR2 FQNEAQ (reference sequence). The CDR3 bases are TGTGCCAGCAGCTTCACCCCCACACTAGCGGGATACTACAATGAGCAGTTCTTC. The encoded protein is CASSFTPTLAGYYNEQFF.

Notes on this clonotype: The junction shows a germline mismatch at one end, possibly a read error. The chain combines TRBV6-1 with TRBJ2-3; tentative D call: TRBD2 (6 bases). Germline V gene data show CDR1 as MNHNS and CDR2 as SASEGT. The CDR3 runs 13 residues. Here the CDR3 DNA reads TGTGCCGGCGGGAAACCTAGCACAGATACGAAGTATTTT. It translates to CAGGKPSTDTKYF.

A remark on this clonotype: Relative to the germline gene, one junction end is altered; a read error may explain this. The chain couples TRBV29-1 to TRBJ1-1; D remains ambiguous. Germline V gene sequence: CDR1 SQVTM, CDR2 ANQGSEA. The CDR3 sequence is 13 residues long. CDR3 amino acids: CGVERGMNTEAFF. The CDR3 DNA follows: TGCGGCGTTGAACGGGGTATGAACACTGAAGCCTTCTTT.

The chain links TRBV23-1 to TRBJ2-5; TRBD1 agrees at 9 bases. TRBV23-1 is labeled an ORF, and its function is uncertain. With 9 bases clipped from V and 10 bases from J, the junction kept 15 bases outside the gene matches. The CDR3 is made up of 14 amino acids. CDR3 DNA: TGCGCCAGTCGGCCCCGGGACAGGGAAGGGATCCAGTACTTC. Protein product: CASRPRDREGIQYF.

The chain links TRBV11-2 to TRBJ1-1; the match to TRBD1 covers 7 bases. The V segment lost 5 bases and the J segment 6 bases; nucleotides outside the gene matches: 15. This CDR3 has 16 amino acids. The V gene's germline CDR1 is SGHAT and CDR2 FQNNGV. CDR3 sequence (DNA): TGTGCCAGCAGCGTCCGGGACAGTCTCATTAACGCTGAAGCTTTCTTT. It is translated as CASSVRDSLINAEAFF.

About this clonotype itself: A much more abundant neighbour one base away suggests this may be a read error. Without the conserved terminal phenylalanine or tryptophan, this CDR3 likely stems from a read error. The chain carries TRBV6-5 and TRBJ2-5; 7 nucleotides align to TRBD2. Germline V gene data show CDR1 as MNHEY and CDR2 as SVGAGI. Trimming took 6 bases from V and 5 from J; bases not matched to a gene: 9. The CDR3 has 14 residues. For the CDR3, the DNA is TGTGCCAGCAGCTTGAGCGGGAACTACGAGACCCAGTACCTC. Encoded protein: CASSLSGNYETQYL.